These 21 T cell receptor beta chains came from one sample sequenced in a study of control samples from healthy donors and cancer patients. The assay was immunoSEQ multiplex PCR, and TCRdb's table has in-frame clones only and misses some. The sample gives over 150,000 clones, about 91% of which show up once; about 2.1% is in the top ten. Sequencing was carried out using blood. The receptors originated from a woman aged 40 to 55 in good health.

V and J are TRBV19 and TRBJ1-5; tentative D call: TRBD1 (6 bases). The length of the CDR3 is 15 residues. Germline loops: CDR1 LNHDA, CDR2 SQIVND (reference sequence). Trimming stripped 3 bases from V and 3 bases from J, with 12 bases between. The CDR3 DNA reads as TGTGCCAGTAGTATTGTGGACAGCCTCAATCAGCCCCAGCATTTT. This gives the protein CASSIVDSLNQPQHF.

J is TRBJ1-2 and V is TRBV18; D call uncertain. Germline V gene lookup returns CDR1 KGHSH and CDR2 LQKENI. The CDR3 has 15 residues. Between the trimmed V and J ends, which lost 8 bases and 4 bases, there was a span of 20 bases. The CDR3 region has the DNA TGTGCCAGCCTCCATACCGGAGCCCCATTCTATGGCTACACCTTC. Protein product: CASLHTGAPFYGYTF.

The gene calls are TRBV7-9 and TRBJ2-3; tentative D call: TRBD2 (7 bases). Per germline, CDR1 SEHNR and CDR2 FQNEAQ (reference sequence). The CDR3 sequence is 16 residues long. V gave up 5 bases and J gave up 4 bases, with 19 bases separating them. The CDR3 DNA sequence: TGTGCCAGCAGCCGCGTTAGGGGGGGCCGACCAGATACGCAGTATTTT. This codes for CASSRVRGGRPDTQYF.

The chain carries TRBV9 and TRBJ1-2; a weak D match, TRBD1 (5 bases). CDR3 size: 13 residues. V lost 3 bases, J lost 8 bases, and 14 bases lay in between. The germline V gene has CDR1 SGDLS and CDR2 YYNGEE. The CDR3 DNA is TGTGCCAGCAGCGGGGACGGTGTTTGGGGCTACACCTTC. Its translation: CASSGDGVWGYTF.

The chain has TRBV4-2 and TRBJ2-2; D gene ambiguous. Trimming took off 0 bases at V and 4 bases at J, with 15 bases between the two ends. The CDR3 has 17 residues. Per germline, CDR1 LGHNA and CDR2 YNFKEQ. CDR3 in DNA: TGTGCCAGCAGCCAAGATCAAAGTTCCCCCGGCACCGGGGAGCTGTTTTTT. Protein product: CASSQDQSSPGTGELFF.

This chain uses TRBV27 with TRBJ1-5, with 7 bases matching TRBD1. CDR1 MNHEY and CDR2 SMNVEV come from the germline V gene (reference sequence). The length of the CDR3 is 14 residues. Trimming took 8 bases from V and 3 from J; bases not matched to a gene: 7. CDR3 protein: CASSPGTVNQPQHF. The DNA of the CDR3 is TGTGCCAGCTCCCCCGGGACAGTCAATCAGCCCCAGCATTTT.

The CDR3 sequence: CASSQTGLAGGEEQYF. In DNA, the CDR3 is TGCGCCAGCAGCCAAACGGGACTAGCGGGGGGCGAGGAGCAGTACTTC. V gene TRBV4-1 combines with J gene TRBJ2-7; 15 nucleotides align to TRBD2. CDR1 MGHRA and CDR2 YSYEKL come from the germline V gene. V dropped 2 bases and J dropped 7; count of bases not matched to a gene: 6. This CDR3 comprises 16 residues.

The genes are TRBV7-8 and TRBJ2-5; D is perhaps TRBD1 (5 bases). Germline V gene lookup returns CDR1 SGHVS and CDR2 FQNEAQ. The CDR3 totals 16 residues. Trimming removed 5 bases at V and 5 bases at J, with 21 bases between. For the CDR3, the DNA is TGTGCCAGCAGCCCGCACACCCAACAGGCTCGGGAGACCCAGTACTTC. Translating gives CASSPHTQQARETQYF.

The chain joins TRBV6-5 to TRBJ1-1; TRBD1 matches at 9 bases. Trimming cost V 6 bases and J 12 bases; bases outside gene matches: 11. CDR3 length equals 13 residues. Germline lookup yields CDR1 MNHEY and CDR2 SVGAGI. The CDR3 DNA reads TGTGCCAGCAGCCAACTAACAGGGGGCCGGTCTTTCTTT. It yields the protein CASSQLTGGRSFF.

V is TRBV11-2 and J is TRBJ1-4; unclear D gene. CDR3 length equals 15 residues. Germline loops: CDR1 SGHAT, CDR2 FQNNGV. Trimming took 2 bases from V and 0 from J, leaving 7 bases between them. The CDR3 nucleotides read TGTGCCAGCAGCTTACAGGTTGCAACTAATGAAAAACTGTTTTTT. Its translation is CASSLQVATNEKLFF.

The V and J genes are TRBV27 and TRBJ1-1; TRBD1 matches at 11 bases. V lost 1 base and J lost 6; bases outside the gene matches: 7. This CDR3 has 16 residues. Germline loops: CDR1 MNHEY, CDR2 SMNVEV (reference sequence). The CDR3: CASSLLWDRGNPEAFF. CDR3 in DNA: TGTGCCAGCAGTTTATTATGGGACAGGGGGAATCCTGAAGCTTTCTTT.

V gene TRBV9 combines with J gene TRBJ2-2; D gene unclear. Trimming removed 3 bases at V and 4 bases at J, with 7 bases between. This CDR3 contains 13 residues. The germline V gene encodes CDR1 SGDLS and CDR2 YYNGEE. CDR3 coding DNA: TGTGCCAGCAGCGCCGGTGGCACCGGGGAGCTGTTTTTT. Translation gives CASSAGGTGELFF.

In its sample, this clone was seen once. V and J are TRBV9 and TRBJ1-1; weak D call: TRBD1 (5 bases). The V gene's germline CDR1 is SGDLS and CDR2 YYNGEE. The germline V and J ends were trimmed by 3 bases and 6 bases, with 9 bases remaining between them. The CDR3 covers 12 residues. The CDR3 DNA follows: TGTGCCAGCAGCGCATGGGGGGCTGAAGCTTTCTTT. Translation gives CASSAWGAEAFF.

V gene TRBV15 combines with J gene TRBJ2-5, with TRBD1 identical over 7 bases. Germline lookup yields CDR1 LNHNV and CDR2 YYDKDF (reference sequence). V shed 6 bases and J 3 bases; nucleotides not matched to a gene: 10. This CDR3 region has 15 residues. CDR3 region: CATSRPGGWEETQYF. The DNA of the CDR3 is TGTGCCACCAGTAGACCAGGGGGTTGGGAAGAGACCCAGTACTTC. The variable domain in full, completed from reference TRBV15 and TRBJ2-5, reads DAMVIQNPRYQVTQFGKPVTLSCSQTLNHNVMYWYQQKSSQAPKLLFHYYDKDFNNEADTPDNFQSRRPNTSFCFLDIRSPGLGDTAMYLCATSRPGGWEETQYFGPGTRLLVL.

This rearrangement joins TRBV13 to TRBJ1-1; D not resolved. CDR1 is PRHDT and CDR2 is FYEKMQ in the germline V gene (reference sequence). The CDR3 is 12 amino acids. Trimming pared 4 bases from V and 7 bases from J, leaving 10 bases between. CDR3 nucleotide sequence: TGTGCCAGCAGCTCATTCGCCAATGAAGCTTTCTTT. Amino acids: CASSSFANEAFF.

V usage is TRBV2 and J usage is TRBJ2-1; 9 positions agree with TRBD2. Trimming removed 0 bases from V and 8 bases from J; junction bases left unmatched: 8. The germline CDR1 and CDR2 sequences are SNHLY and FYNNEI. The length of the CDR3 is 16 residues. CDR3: CASSEAGTSSIDEQFF. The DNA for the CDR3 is TGTGCCAGCAGTGAAGCCGGGACTAGCAGCATAGATGAGCAGTTCTTC.

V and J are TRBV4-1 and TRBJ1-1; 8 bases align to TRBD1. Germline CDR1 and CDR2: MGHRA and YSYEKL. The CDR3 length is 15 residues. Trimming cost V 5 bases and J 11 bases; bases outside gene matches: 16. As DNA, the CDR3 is TGCGCCAGCAGCTTGAGGGAGACAGGGGTATGGGGGGCTTTCTTT. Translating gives CASSLRETGVWGAFF.

The CDR3 DNA follows: TGTGCCAGTAGTATAGCTCCTCCTGGCTACACCTTC. It yields the protein CASSIAPPGYTF. This chain joins TRBV19 and TRBJ1-2; D gene uncertain. The germline gives CDR1 LNHDA, CDR2 SQIVND (reference sequence). The CDR3 is 12 residues long. Trimming left V 1 base short and J 7 bases short, with 7 bases between. Using reference TRBV19 and TRBJ1-2 for the parts outside the CDR3, the full variable domain is DGGITQSPKYLFRKEGQNVTLSCEQNLNHDAMYWYRQDPGQGLRLIYYSQIVNDFQKGDIAEGYSVSREKKESFPLTVTSAQKNPTAFYLCASSIAPPGYTFGSGTRLTVV.

The CDR3 nucleotides are TGTGCCATCAAAGTTCAGGGTATGGGCACCGGGGAGCTGTTTTTT. Translated: CAIKVQGMGTGELFF. The chain couples TRBV10-3 to TRBJ2-2, with D maybe TRBD1 (5 bases). V lost 7 bases to trimming and J lost 4 bases, with 16 bases between them. This CDR3 region has 15 residues. The germline CDR1 and CDR2 sequences are ENHRY and SYGVKD.

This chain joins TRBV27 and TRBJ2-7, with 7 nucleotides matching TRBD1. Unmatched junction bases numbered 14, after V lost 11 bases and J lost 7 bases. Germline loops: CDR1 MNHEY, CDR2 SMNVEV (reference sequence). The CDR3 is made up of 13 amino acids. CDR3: CAVHRGSGQEQYF. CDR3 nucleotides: TGTGCCGTTCACAGGGGTTCTGGCCAAGAGCAGTACTTC.

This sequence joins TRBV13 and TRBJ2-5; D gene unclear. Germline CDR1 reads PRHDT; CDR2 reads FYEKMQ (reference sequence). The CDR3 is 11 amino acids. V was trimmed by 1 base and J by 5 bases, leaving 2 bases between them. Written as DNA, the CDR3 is TGTGCCAGCAGCTTAGACGAGACCCAGTACTTC. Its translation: CASSLDETQYF.